The clone carrying this TCR beta chain was seen more than once but under ten times. No antigen is known for it. The source of the sample is a study of T-cell memory formation after mild COVID-19. General observations from the study: Some clones that responded turned up in pre-infection memory, which suggests that cross-reactive memory joined in.

From germline, CDR1 is KGHDR and CDR2 SFDVKD. V shed 2 bases and J shed 7 bases, with 23 bases lying between them. The CDR3 sequence is 18 residues long. MiXCR, run by TCRdb on the 5' RACE reads, gives a single entry per CDR3 protein. The profile shows hundreds of thousands of distinct CDR3 sequences, roughly 21% of them singletons. This chain links TRBV24-1 with TRBJ2-1; perhaps TRBD2 as D (8 bases). The TCR originated in an adult woman who had mild COVID-19 (a few samples of this study predate the infection). Cell type and time point are not known. The material sequenced was PBMCs or a T cell subset sorted from them (not recorded which). The CDR3 spells CATSDSPGGGKNGNEQFF. The DNA for the CDR3 is TGTGCCACCAGTGATTCCCCGGGAGGGGGCAAGAATGGGAATGAGCAGTTCTTC.